The present TCR beta chain was sequenced within a study of long-term antiretroviral therapy in people with HIV. Study summary: When the earliest samples were collected, ART was typically delayed until CD4 counts fell.

There are 16 residues in the CDR3. Trimming left V 5 bases short and J 8 bases short, with 21 bases between. Germline V lookup: CDR1 SGHAT, CDR2 FQNNGV. Concerning this clone itself: Its antigen is unknown.

Study-wide results and caveats: Increased diversity was seen after ART, yet it remained lower than in transplant donor controls. Regardless of time point, clones expanded before ART dominated the repertoire.

An immunoSEQ assay, version v3.0, was performed at survey level. Measured with immunoSEQ multiplex PCR; TCRdb has only the in-frame clones, and not every one. The sample contains about 20,000 clones, 92% of which appear only once. The sequencing here drew on unsorted PBMCs, taken 4.4 years after starting antiretroviral therapy. The chain combines TRBV11-2 with TRBJ1-4; unclear D gene. The origin of this receptor is a woman aged 45 to 65 with HIV. CDR3 sequence reads: CASSRHRYEVKEKLFF. For the CDR3, the DNA is TGTGCCAGCAGCCGACACCGGTACGAAGTGAAGGAAAAACTGTTTTTT.